The 12 T cell receptor beta chains given below trace back to one sample, sequenced in a study of cytomegalovirus exposure and HLA in healthy donors. The table came from immunoSEQ multiplex PCR; TCRdb's copy has only in-frame clones and leaves some out. The repertoire has under 350,000 clones, about 86% of them found once; the top ten carry around 1%. Sequenced material: PBMCs. These receptors all stem from a woman younger than 30 in good health and CMV-seronegative.

The chain joins TRBV5-1 to TRBJ1-1; maybe TRBD1 (6 bases). CDR1 and CDR2 from the germline V gene are SGHRS and YFSETQ. The CDR3 is made up of 16 amino acids. V dropped 1 base and J dropped 2 bases, with 15 bases sitting between them. CDR3 sequence (DNA): TGCGCCAGCAGCTTGTTTGAAACAGGGATTAACACTGAAGCTTTCTTT. It translates to CASSLFETGINTEAFF.

The chain combines TRBV4-1 with TRBJ1-5; 8 nucleotides match TRBD1. Per germline, CDR1 MGHRA and CDR2 YSYEKL. There are 16 residues in the CDR3. The V segment lost 0 bases and the J segment 2 bases; nucleotides outside the gene matches: 3. For the CDR3, the DNA is TGCGCCAGCAGCCAAGAGACAGGGGCGGGCAATCAGCCCCAGCATTTT. It translates to CASSQETGAGNQPQHF.

The V call is TRBV6-5, the J call TRBJ2-7, with 8 bases fitting TRBD2. Germline V gene data show CDR1 as MNHEY and CDR2 as SVGAGI. There are 16 residues in the CDR3. V lost 0 bases and J lost 3; bases outside the gene matches: 7. CDR3 in DNA: TGTGCCAGCAGTTACTCGGTCGGGACTAGACACTACGAGCAGTACTTC. It codes for CASSYSVGTRHYEQYF.

This sequence joins TRBV28 and TRBJ1-1; D might be TRBD1 (6 bases). This CDR3 region has 16 residues. CDR1 MDHEN and CDR2 SYDVKM come from the germline V gene. V shed 7 bases and J shed 1 base, with 19 bases lying between them. The CDR3 region is CASTLGEGVKNTEAFF. DNA for the CDR3: TGTGCCAGCACCCTTGGGGAGGGGGTGAAGAACACTGAAGCTTTCTTT.

The chain employs TRBV5-1 and TRBJ1-2; D uncertain. The ends were cut back, 5 bases at V and 1 base at J, with 9 bases in the middle. The CDR3 sequence is 13 residues long. From germline, CDR1 is SGHRS and CDR2 YFSETQ. CDR3 in DNA: TGCGCCAGCAGATCAGATGATAACTATGGCTACACCTTC. It codes for CASRSDDNYGYTF.

This clone was detected only once. The chain carries TRBV6-1 and TRBJ1-2; D unclear. V lost 1 base, J lost 7 bases, and 10 bases lay in between. Germline loops: CDR1 MNHNS, CDR2 SASEGT. This CDR3 region has 13 residues. In DNA, the CDR3 is TGTGCCAGCAGTGAAGAACGCGGATCTGGCTACACCTTC. Its protein product is CASSEERGSGYTF.

The chain uses TRBV7-6 and TRBJ2-3, with a tentative D call TRBD1 (7 bases). V lost 5 bases to trimming and J lost 4 bases, with 19 bases between them. CDR3 length equals 16 residues. From germline, CDR1 is SGHVS and CDR2 FNYEAQ. The CDR3 DNA sequence: TGTGCCAGCAGCCGAACTCCAGGGGGGAGCGCAGATACGCAGTATTTT. Its protein is CASSRTPGGSADTQYF.

The gene calls are TRBV9 and TRBJ1-2; no reliable D call. The CDR3 length is 14 residues. V lost 4 bases and J lost 1, with 11 bases in between. CDR1 and CDR2 (germline): SGDLS, YYNGEE. The chain's CDR3 is CASSSIQNNYGYTF. The CDR3 coding sequence is TGTGCCAGCAGCTCGATCCAGAATAACTATGGCTACACCTTC.

This clone was counted once. The V gene is TRBV28, the J gene TRBJ2-7; 9 bases align to TRBD1. V lost 5 bases and J lost 2; bases outside the gene matches: 10. CDR3 length equals 16 residues. Germline values: CDR1 MDHEN, CDR2 SYDVKM. The CDR3 loop reads CASSGVQQGATYEQYF. The CDR3 DNA reads as TGTGCCAGCAGTGGGGTCCAACAGGGGGCCACCTACGAGCAGTACTTC.

On this clone itself: The junction differs from germline at one of its ends, possibly a read error. This chain connects TRBV28 to TRBJ2-7; 10 nucleotides match TRBD1. The CDR3 spans 12 residues. Germline V lookup: CDR1 MDHEN, CDR2 SYDVKM. DNA for the CDR3: TGTGCCAGCAGTTACACCGGGACAGGGGAACGCTTC. Translating it yields CASSYTGTGERF.

This sequence joins TRBV15 and TRBJ2-7; unclear D gene. The V end was cut by 0 bases, the J end by 3 bases, with 6 bases between. The CDR3 is made up of 13 amino acids. Germline V gene lookup returns CDR1 LNHNV and CDR2 YYDKDF (reference sequence). This CDR3 reads CATSRDLSYEQYF. The CDR3 coding sequence is TGTGCCACCAGCAGAGATTTGAGCTACGAGCAGTACTTC. The full variable domain, in which reference TRBV15 and TRBJ2-7 provide the parts outside the CDR3, is DAMVIQNPRYQVTQFGKPVTLSCSQTLNHNVMYWYQQKSSQAPKLLFHYYDKDFNNEADTPDNFQSRRPNTSFCFLDIRSPGLGDTAMYLCATSRDLSYEQYFGPGTRLTVT.

V usage is TRBV6-5 and J usage is TRBJ2-7; D gene unclear. The CDR3 is 12 residues long. From germline, CDR1 is MNHEY and CDR2 SVGAGI. Trimming removed 4 bases from V and 1 base from J, with 5 bases in between. The CDR3 DNA sequence: TGTGCCAGCAGTTCCCTATCCTACGAGCAGTACTTC. Amino acids: CASSSLSYEQYF.